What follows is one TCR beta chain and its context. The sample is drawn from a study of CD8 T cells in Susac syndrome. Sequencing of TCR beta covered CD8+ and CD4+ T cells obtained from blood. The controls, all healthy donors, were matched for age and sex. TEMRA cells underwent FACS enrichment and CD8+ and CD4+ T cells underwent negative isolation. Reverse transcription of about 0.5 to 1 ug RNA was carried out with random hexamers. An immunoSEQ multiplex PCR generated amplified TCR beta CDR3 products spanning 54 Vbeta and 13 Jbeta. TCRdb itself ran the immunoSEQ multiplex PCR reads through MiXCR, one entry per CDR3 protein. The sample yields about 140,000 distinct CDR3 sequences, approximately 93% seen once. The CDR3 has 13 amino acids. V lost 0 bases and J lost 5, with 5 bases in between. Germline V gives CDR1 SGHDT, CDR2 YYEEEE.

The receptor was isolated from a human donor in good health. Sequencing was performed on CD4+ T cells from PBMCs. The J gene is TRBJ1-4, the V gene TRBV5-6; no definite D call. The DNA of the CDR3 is TGTGCCAGCAGCTTGGTTCGGAATGAAAAACTGTTTTTT. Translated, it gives CASSLVRNEKLFF.